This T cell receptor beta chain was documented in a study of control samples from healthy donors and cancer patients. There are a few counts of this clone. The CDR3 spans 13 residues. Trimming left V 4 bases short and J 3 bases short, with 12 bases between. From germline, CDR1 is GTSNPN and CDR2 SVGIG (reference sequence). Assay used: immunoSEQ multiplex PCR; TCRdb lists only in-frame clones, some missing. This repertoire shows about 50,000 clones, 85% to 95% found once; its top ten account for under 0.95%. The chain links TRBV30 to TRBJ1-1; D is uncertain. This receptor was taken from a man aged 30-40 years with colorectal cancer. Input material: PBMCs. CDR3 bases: TGTGCCTGGATGTTGGCGTATGACACTGAAGCTTTCTTT. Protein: CAWMLAYDTEAFF. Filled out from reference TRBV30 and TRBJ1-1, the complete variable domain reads SQTIHQWPATLVQPVGSPLSLECTVEGTSNPNLYWYRQAAGRGLQLLFYSVGIGQISSEVPQNLSASRPQDRQFILSSKKLLLSDSGFYLCAWMLAYDTEAFFGQGTRLTVV.